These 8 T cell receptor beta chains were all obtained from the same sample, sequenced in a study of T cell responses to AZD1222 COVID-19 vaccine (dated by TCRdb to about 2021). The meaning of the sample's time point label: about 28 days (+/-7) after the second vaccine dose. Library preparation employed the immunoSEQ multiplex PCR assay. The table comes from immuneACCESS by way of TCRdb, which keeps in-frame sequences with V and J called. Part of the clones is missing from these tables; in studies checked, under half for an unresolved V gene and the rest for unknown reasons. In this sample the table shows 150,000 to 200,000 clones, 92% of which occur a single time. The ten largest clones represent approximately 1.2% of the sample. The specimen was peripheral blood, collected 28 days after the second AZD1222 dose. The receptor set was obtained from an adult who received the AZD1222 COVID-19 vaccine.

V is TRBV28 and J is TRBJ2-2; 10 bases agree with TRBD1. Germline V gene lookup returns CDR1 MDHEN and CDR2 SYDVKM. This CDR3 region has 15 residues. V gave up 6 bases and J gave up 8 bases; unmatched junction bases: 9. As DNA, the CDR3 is TGTGCCAGCAGCTCCCCGGGACAGGGGTCGGGGGAGCTGTTTTTT. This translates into CASSSPGQGSGELFF.

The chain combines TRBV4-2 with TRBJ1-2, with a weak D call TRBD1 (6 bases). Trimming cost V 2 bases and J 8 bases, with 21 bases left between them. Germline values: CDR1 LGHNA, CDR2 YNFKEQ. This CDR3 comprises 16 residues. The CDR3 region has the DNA TGTGCCAGCAGCCAACCAAAAGGGGGGGCGGCGCAGGGCTACACCTTC. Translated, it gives CASSQPKGGAAQGYTF.

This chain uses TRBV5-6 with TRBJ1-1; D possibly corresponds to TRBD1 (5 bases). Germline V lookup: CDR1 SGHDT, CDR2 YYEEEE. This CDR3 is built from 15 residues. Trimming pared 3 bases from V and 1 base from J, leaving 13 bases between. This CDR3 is CASSWAGTSNTEAFF. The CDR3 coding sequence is TGTGCCAGCAGCTGGGCCGGGACCTCGAACACTGAAGCTTTCTTT.

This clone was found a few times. The chain's CDR3 is CAWARGTVLLEQYF. The CDR3 coding sequence is TGTGCCTGGGCCCGCGGGACAGTGCTCCTCGAGCAGTACTTC. This chain uses TRBV30 with TRBJ2-7; TRBD1 might be the D (7 bases). The germline CDR1 and CDR2 sequences are GTSNPN and SVGIG (reference sequence). V lost 5 bases, J lost 6 bases, and 20 bases lay in between. The CDR3 is 14 residues long.

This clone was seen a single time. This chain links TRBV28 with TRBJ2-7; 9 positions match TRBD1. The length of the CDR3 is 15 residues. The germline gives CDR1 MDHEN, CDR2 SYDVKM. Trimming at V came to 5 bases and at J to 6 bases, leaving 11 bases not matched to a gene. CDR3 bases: TGTGCCAGCAGTCCAAGGGACAGGGACTCTGTCGAGCAGTACTTC. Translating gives CASSPRDRDSVEQYF. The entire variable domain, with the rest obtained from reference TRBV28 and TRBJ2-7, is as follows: DVKVTQSSRYLVKRTGEKVFLECVQDMDHENMFWYRQDPGLGLRLIYFSYDVKMKEKGDIPEGYSVSREKKERFSLILESASTNQTSMYLCASSPRDRDSVEQYFGPGTRLTVT.

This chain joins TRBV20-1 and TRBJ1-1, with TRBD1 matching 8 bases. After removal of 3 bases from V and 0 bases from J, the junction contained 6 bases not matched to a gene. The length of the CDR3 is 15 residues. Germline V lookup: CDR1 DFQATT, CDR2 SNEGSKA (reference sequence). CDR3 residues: CSASSQGAMNTEAFF. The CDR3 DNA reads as TGCAGTGCTAGTTCCCAGGGGGCAATGAACACTGAAGCTTTCTTT.

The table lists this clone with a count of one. CDR3 sequence: CASTPGTDPSPLHF. The CDR3 DNA sequence: TGTGCCAGCACCCCAGGGACAGACCCCTCACCCCTCCACTTT. The chain joins TRBV2 to TRBJ1-6, with TRBD1 matching over 7 bases. The V gene end was trimmed by 7 bases and the J gene end by 10 bases; junction bases not matched to a gene: 10. This CDR3 contains 14 residues. Germline V gene sequence: CDR1 SNHLY, CDR2 FYNNEI. Using reference TRBV2 and TRBJ1-6 for the parts outside the CDR3, the full variable domain is EPEVTQTPSHQVTQMGQEVILRCVPISNHLYFYWYRQILGQKVEFLVSFYNNEISEKSEIFDDQFSVERPDGSNFTLKIRSTKLEDSAMYFCASTPGTDPSPLHFGNGTRLTVT.

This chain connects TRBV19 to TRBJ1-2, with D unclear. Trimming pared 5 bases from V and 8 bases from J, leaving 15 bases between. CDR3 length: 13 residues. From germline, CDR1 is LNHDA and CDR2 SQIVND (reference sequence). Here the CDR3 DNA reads TGTGCCAGTAGTGCGGTGCGGGGTATAGGCTACACCTTC. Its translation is CASSAVRGIGYTF.